The clone carrying this TCR beta chain was counted only a few times. The antigen is undetermined. This entry comes from a study of response to subunit inactivated influenza vaccine. Notes on the study in general: Only a handful of new T cells, the authors suggested, are recruited with each seasonal influenza vaccination.

TCRdb re-called the RT-PCR reads with MiXCR, one entry per CDR3 protein. Here the sample spans around 580,000 distinct CDR3 sequences, around 15% being singletons. The material was PBMCs from blood, obtained 12 days after vaccination. The clonotype comes from a man aged 50 to 59 who received an inactivated influenza vaccine.

The CDR3 nucleotides are TGCGCCAGCAGCCAAGGTCCAGAGACTGAAGCTTTCTTT. It yields the protein CASSQGPETEAFF. This chain joins TRBV4-3 and TRBJ1-1; D gene unclear. This CDR3 is 13 amino acids long. Germline CDR1 reads LGHNA; CDR2 reads YSLEER. V gave up 1 base and J gave up 5 bases, with 8 bases separating them.